The next 14 T cell receptor beta chains were all read from a single sample in a study of blood T cell repertoires in COVID-19. Sequenced by immunoSEQ multiplex PCR; TCRdb stores in-frame clones only, minus some. The sample shows 50,000 to 55,000 clones, 82% of them seen only once. Source material: peripheral blood. The receptors shown here come from a man at least 80 years old with COVID-19, enrolled during active disease.

This chain links TRBV6-4 with TRBJ1-2, with a tentative D call TRBD1 (6 bases). The CDR3 is made up of 13 amino acids. CDR1 is MRHNA and CDR2 is SNTAGT in the germline V gene. V dropped 6 bases and J dropped 2 bases, with 10 bases sitting between them. CDR3 region: CASSHGQNYGYTF. In DNA form, the CDR3 reads TGTGCCAGCAGCCATGGACAGAACTATGGCTACACCTTC.

V and J are TRBV2 and TRBJ2-7; TRBD1 might be the D (5 bases). This CDR3 comprises 16 residues. CDR1 is SNHLY and CDR2 is FYNNEI in the germline V gene. Trimming shortened V by 3 bases and J by 1 base, and 16 bases separated the two germline ends. The CDR3 spells CASSEVWGRASYEQYV. CDR3 nucleotides: TGTGCCAGCAGTGAGGTTTGGGGCAGGGCATCCTACGAGCAGTACGTC.

The chain joins TRBV19 to TRBJ1-1; a weak D match, TRBD1 (5 bases). The CDR3 totals 14 residues. V lost 9 bases, J lost 7 bases, and 21 bases lay in between. In germline, CDR1 is LNHDA, CDR2 SQIVND (reference sequence). CDR3 protein: CASTEDRTFGEAFF. CDR3 DNA: TGTGCCAGCACGGAAGACAGAACCTTCGGTGAAGCTTTCTTT.

The CDR3, as DNA: TGCGCCAGCAGCATTGGGACAGGGGCTGAGGGTACCATATATTTT. Translating gives CASSIGTGAEGTIYF. The rearrangement joins TRBV5-1 to TRBJ1-3; TRBD1 aligns across 10 bases. CDR3 size: 15 residues. The V and J ends lost 4 bases and 10 bases, in that order; junction bases with no gene match: 11. Germline V gives CDR1 SGHRS, CDR2 YFSETQ.

The chain uses TRBV30 and TRBJ2-7, with 7 bases identical to TRBD2. The CDR3 spans 16 residues. Germline V gene sequence: CDR1 GTSNPN, CDR2 SVGIG (reference sequence). J gave up 0 bases and V 2 bases, and 10 bases lay outside the gene matches. The CDR3 DNA follows: TGTGCCTGGAGTCGTCCTAGCGGAGGGGTCTCCTACGAGCAGTACTTC. Residues: CAWSRPSGGVSYEQYF.

This chain links TRBV11-2 with TRBJ1-2, with D unclear. Germline V gives CDR1 SGHAT, CDR2 FQNNGV. The CDR3 spans 14 residues. V was shortened by 6 bases and J by 3 bases, with 14 bases between the two germline ends. CDR3 protein: CASSHLGADYGYTF. The CDR3 nucleotides read TGTGCCAGCAGTCACCTCGGCGCGGACTATGGCTACACCTTC.

The chain combines TRBV7-9 with TRBJ2-5; 8 bases align to TRBD1. The CDR3 covers 15 residues. Germline assignment: CDR1 SEHNR and CDR2 FQNEAQ (reference sequence). Germline trimming cut 5 bases from V and 5 bases from J; bases unmatched to any gene: 10. CDR3 nucleotides: TGTGCCAGCAGCCCCTGGGACAGGTCGCAGGAGACCCAGTACTTC. Translating gives CASSPWDRSQETQYF. Full variable domain (missing parts from reference TRBV7-9 and TRBJ2-5): DTGVSQNPRHKITKRGQNVTFRCDPISEHNRLYWYRQTLGQGPEFLTYFQNEAQLEKSRLLSDRFSAERPKGSFSTLEIQRTEQGDSAMYLCASSPWDRSQETQYFGPGTRLLVL.

This chain uses TRBV28 with TRBJ1-3; D is undetermined. Deletions cut 4 bases from V and 5 bases from J, with 12 bases between. The germline gives CDR1 MDHEN, CDR2 SYDVKM. The CDR3 loop spans 14 amino acids. The CDR3 is CASSSPGTRNTIYF. CDR3 in DNA: TGTGCCAGCAGTTCGCCGGGTACGAGAAACACCATATATTTT.

The chain is built from TRBV19 and TRBJ2-1; 9 bases are a match to TRBD2. The germline gives CDR1 LNHDA, CDR2 SQIVND (reference sequence). Trimming took 3 bases from V and 6 from J; bases not matched to a gene: 9. The CDR3 is made up of 16 amino acids. CDR3 region: CASSIVASGIRNEQFF. In nucleotides, the CDR3 is TGTGCCAGTAGTATTGTGGCTAGCGGGATCCGCAATGAGCAGTTCTTC.

This chain connects TRBV3-1 (or the pseudogene TRBV3-2) to TRBJ1-2, with D unclear. Deletions cut 0 bases from V and 5 bases from J, with 13 bases between. Germline lookup yields CDR1 LGHDT and CDR2 YNNKEL (reference sequence). The CDR3 runs to 15 residues. CDR3 DNA: TGTGCCAGCAGCCAAGATTGGAAAGGCAGGTATGGCTACACCTTC. Protein: CASSQDWKGRYGYTF.

The DNA for the CDR3 is TGTGCCAGCAGCCCCGACCAGGGCTATGGCTACACCTTC. Protein product: CASSPDQGYGYTF. This chain joins TRBV12-3 or TRBV12-4 and TRBJ1-2, with D perhaps matching TRBD1 (5 bases). Trimming took off 6 bases at V and 4 bases at J, with 12 bases between the two ends. This CDR3 contains 13 residues.

V is TRBV4-3 and J is TRBJ2-1; D unresolved. Per the germline V gene, CDR1 is LGHNA and CDR2 is YSLEER. Trimming cost V 4 bases and J 3 bases, with 10 bases left between them. The CDR3 contains 14 residues. The CDR3 DNA sequence: TGCGCCAGCAGCCCCCTGATCGGCTACAATGAGCAGTTCTTC. Its translation: CASSPLIGYNEQFF.

In its sample, this clone was seen a few times. V and J are TRBV5-4 and TRBJ1-4, with a tentative D call TRBD1 (6 bases). Germline V lookup: CDR1 SGHNT, CDR2 YYREEE (reference sequence). The V end was cut by 4 bases, the J end by 2 bases, with 15 bases between. The CDR3 extends over 16 amino acids. CDR3 loop: CASSADSQGTNEKLFF. The DNA of the CDR3 is TGTGCCAGCAGCGCCGACAGTCAGGGGACTAATGAAAAACTGTTTTTT.

This clone occurred a few times. The chain has TRBV11-2 and TRBJ1-1; no firm D call. With 4 bases removed from V and 3 bases from J, the gap between germline ends came to 9 bases. The CDR3 has 13 amino acids. Germline V gene sequence: CDR1 SGHAT, CDR2 FQNNGV. The CDR3 DNA reads as TGTGCCAGCAGCTATGTGGAGGACACTGAAGCTTTCTTT. It is translated as CASSYVEDTEAFF. The full variable domain, its missing parts supplied by reference TRBV11-2 and TRBJ1-1, is EAGVAQSPRYKIIEKRQSVAFWCNPISGHATLYWYQQILGQGPKLLIQFQNNGVVDDSQLPKDRFSAERLKGVDSTLKIQPAKLEDSAVYLCASSYVEDTEAFFGQGTRLTVV.